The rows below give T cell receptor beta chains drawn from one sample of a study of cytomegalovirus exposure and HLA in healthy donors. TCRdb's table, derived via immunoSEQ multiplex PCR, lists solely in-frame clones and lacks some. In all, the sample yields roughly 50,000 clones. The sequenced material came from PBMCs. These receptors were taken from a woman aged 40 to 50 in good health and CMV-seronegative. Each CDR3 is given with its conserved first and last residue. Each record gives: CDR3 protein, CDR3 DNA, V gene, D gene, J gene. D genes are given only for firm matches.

CDR3 protein: CASSSASGRALGYEQSF
CDR3 DNA: TGCGCCAGCAGCAGCGCTAGCGGGAGGGCCTTGGGCTACGAGCAGTCCTTC
V gene: TRBV5-1
D gene: TRBD2
J gene: TRBJ2-7

CDR3 protein: CATSRDVGGTGNTIYF
CDR3 DNA: TGTGCCACCAGCAGAGACGTCGGGGGAACTGGAAACACCATATATTTT
V gene: TRBV15
D gene: NA
J gene: TRBJ1-3

CDR3 protein: CASSPIATGSYNEQFF
CDR3 DNA: TGTGCCAGTAGTCCCATCGCCACAGGGTCCTACAATGAGCAGTTCTTC
V gene: TRBV19
D gene: NA
J gene: TRBJ2-1

CDR3 protein: CASSLQVENTGELFF
CDR3 DNA: TGCGCCAGCAGCCTACAGGTCGAGAACACCGGGGAGCTGTTTTTT
V gene: TRBV5-1
D gene: NA
J gene: TRBJ2-2

CDR3 protein: CASSLEGQGNTGELFF
CDR3 DNA: TGCGCCAGCAGCTTGGAGGGTCAGGGGAACACCGGGGAGCTGTTTTTT
V gene: TRBV5-1
D gene: NA
J gene: TRBJ2-2

CDR3 protein: CASRSLAGSGDTQYF
CDR3 DNA: TGTGCCAGCAGATCCCTAGCAGGTTCTGGCGATACGCAGTATTTT
V gene: TRBV5-4
D gene: NA
J gene: TRBJ2-3

CDR3 protein: CASSLDLNSPLHF
CDR3 DNA: TGTGCTAGCAGCTTAGATCTGAATTCACCCCTCCACTTT
V gene: TRBV7-7
D gene: NA
J gene: TRBJ1-6

CDR3 protein: CASSPPGRDYGYTF
CDR3 DNA: TGTGCCAGCAGCCCCCCCGGTCGCGACTATGGCTACACCTTC
V gene: TRBV5-6
D gene: NA
J gene: TRBJ1-2

CDR3 protein: CASSLVGTGGYEQYF
CDR3 DNA: TGCGCCAGCAGCTTGGTTGGGACAGGGGGCTACGAGCAGTACTTC
V gene: TRBV5-1
D gene: TRBD1
J gene: TRBJ2-7

CDR3 protein: CASSIGQSNYGYTF
CDR3 DNA: TGTGCCAGTAGTATAGGACAGTCCAACTATGGCTACACCTTC
V gene: TRBV19
D gene: NA
J gene: TRBJ1-2

CDR3 protein: CASNPGGRPEFAVEQFF
CDR3 DNA: TGTGCCAGCAACCCAGGAGGACGCCCGGAGTTCGCGGTTGAGCAGTTCTTC
V gene: TRBV5-8
D gene: NA
J gene: TRBJ2-1

CDR3 protein: CASSFSHEQYF
CDR3 DNA: TGTGCCAGCAGCTTCTCCCACGAGCAGTACTTC
V gene: TRBV7-8
D gene: NA
J gene: TRBJ2-7

CDR3 protein: CASSFGANTDTQYF
CDR3 DNA: TGTGCCAGCAGCTTTGGGGCCAACACAGATACGCAGTATTTT
V gene: TRBV7-2
D gene: NA
J gene: TRBJ2-3

CDR3 protein: CASSLGGGGVGETQYF
CDR3 DNA: TGTGCCAGCAGCTTAGGAGGCGGCGGGGTGGGGGAGACCCAGTACTTC
V gene: TRBV7-2
D gene: NA
J gene: TRBJ2-5

CDR3 protein: CASSLDRNTEAFF
CDR3 DNA: TGTGCCAGCAGCTTAGATCGGAACACTGAAGCTTTCTTT
V gene: TRBV11-3
D gene: NA
J gene: TRBJ1-1

CDR3 protein: CASSYAGGDTEAFF
CDR3 DNA: TGTGCCAGCAGTTACGCAGGGGGTGACACTGAAGCTTTCTTT
V gene: TRBV2
D gene: TRBD1
J gene: TRBJ1-1

CDR3 protein: CASSFVPGAEAFF
CDR3 DNA: TGTGCCAGCAGTTTCGTCCCGGGGGCTGAAGCTTTCTTT
V gene: TRBV27
D gene: NA
J gene: TRBJ1-1

CDR3 protein: CASSPPTSTDMNTEAFF
CDR3 DNA: TGTGCCAGCAGCCCCCCGACCTCCACAGACATGAACACTGAAGCTTTCTTT
V gene: TRBV9
D gene: NA
J gene: TRBJ1-1

CDR3 protein: CASSERGGRETQYF
CDR3 DNA: TGTGCCAGCAGCGAGCGGGGGGGCCGGGAGACCCAGTACTTC
V gene: TRBV6-1
D gene: TRBD2
J gene: TRBJ2-5

CDR3 protein: CASSPVGGGNTIYF
CDR3 DNA: TGTGCCAGCAGCCCAGTCGGCGGTGGAAACACCATATATTTT
V gene: TRBV7-2
D gene: NA
J gene: TRBJ1-3

CDR3 protein: CAWSLGTAEGTQYF
CDR3 DNA: TGTGCCTGGAGCCTAGGGACAGCCGAGGGGACCCAGTACTTC
V gene: TRBV30
D gene: TRBD1
J gene: TRBJ2-5

CDR3 protein: CASSPHAASQGAEEKLFF
CDR3 DNA: TGTGCCAGCAGCCCCCACGCCGCTTCGCAGGGGGCAGAGGAAAAACTGTTTTTT
V gene: TRBV4-2
D gene: TRBD1
J gene: TRBJ1-4

CDR3 protein: CASSLTSGRPSYEQYF
CDR3 DNA: TGCGCCAGCAGCTTGACTAGCGGGCGACCCTCCTACGAGCAGTACTTC
V gene: TRBV5-1
D gene: TRBD2
J gene: TRBJ2-7

CDR3 protein: CASSLARVMNTEDFF
CDR3 DNA: TGTGCCAGCAGCTTAGCGAGGGTAATGAACACTGAAGATTTCTTT
V gene: TRBV7-9
D gene: NA
J gene: TRBJ1-1

CDR3 protein: CASSPFLAGGPAYEQYF
CDR3 DNA: TGTGCCAGCAGCCCCTTTCTAGCGGGAGGGCCAGCCTACGAGCAGTACTTC
V gene: TRBV7-3
D gene: TRBD2
J gene: TRBJ2-7

CDR3 protein: CASSTGQLAPRANVLTF
CDR3 DNA: TGTGCCAGTAGTACGGGACAGCTGGCGCCGAGGGCCAACGTCCTGACTTTC
V gene: TRBV19
D gene: TRBD1
J gene: TRBJ2-6

CDR3 protein: CSVGTGGDYGYTF
CDR3 DNA: TGCAGCGTTGGGACAGGGGGAGACTATGGCTACACCTTC
V gene: TRBV29-1
D gene: TRBD1
J gene: TRBJ1-2

CDR3 protein: CASSVEGTVVVGELFF
CDR3 DNA: TGTGCCAGCAGCGTAGAAGGAACAGTTGTGGTCGGGGAGCTGTTTTTT
V gene: TRBV9
D gene: NA
J gene: TRBJ2-2

CDR3 protein: CSVVTVNEQFF
CDR3 DNA: TGCAGCGTTGTAACAGTCAATGAGCAGTTCTTC
V gene: TRBV29-1
D gene: NA
J gene: TRBJ2-1

CDR3 protein: CASSLRRSSGGAVTDTQYF
CDR3 DNA: TGTGCCAGCAGCTTGCGACGGTCTAGCGGGGGGGCCGTCACAGATACGCAGTATTTT
V gene: TRBV5-8
D gene: TRBD2
J gene: TRBJ2-3

CDR3 protein: CASSSGTSRHNEQFF
CDR3 DNA: TGTGCCAGCAGTTCCGGGACTAGCCGTCACAATGAGCAGTTCTTC
V gene: TRBV6-6
D gene: TRBD2
J gene: TRBJ2-1

CDR3 protein: CAIQERGGGEETQYF
CDR3 DNA: TGTGCCATCCAGGAGCGGGGGGGTGGGGAAGAGACCCAGTACTTC
V gene: TRBV10-3
D gene: TRBD2
J gene: TRBJ2-5

CDR3 protein: CASSFGGWNGGTGAYEQYF
CDR3 DNA: TGTGCCAGCAGCTTCGGAGGATGGAACGGCGGGACAGGGGCCTACGAGCAGTACTTC
V gene: TRBV7-6
D gene: TRBD1
J gene: TRBJ2-7

CDR3 protein: CAWSPASGTDTQYF
CDR3 DNA: TGTGCCTGGAGTCCGGCTAGCGGCACAGATACGCAGTATTTT
V gene: TRBV30
D gene: NA
J gene: TRBJ2-3

CDR3 protein: CASSARESPGLTQYF
CDR3 DNA: TGTGCCAGCAGCGCCCGGGAATCACCTGGTCTAACCCAGTACTTC
V gene: TRBV9
D gene: NA
J gene: TRBJ2-5

CDR3 protein: CASSFLAGGSEQYF
CDR3 DNA: TGTGCCAGCAGCTTTCTAGCGGGAGGCTCCGAGCAGTACTTC
V gene: TRBV7-9
D gene: TRBD2
J gene: TRBJ2-7

CDR3 protein: CASSPGTSGRSTDTQYF
CDR3 DNA: TGTGCCAGCAGTCCCGGGACTAGCGGGAGGTCCACAGATACGCAGTATTTT
V gene: TRBV2
D gene: TRBD2
J gene: TRBJ2-3

CDR3 protein: CASSFGASPTGELFF
CDR3 DNA: TGCGCCAGCAGCTTCGGTGCTAGCCCCACCGGGGAGCTGTTTTTT
V gene: TRBV5-1
D gene: NA
J gene: TRBJ2-2

CDR3 protein: CSTHTGGDETQYF
CDR3 DNA: TGCAGCACCCACACAGGGGGAGATGAGACCCAGTACTTC
V gene: TRBV29-1
D gene: TRBD1
J gene: TRBJ2-5

CDR3 protein: CASSLGGTTDFNEKLFF
CDR3 DNA: TGCGCCAGCAGCTTGGGAGGTACGACGGACTTTAATGAAAAACTGTTTTTT
V gene: TRBV5-1
D gene: NA
J gene: TRBJ1-4

CDR3 protein: CASRPNSGSAHEQFF
CDR3 DNA: TGTGCCAGCAGGCCGAATAGCGGGAGTGCCCATGAGCAGTTCTTC
V gene: TRBV6-5
D gene: TRBD2
J gene: TRBJ2-1

CDR3 protein: CAIRPGTGGNEQFF
CDR3 DNA: TGTGCCATCAGACCCGGGACAGGGGGTAATGAGCAGTTCTTC
V gene: TRBV10-3
D gene: TRBD1
J gene: TRBJ2-1

CDR3 protein: CASSLRDRVPEAFF
CDR3 DNA: TGTGCCAGCAGCCTCCGGGACAGGGTGCCTGAAGCTTTCTTT
V gene: TRBV5-6
D gene: TRBD1
J gene: TRBJ1-1

CDR3 protein: CASGLNEQFF
CDR3 DNA: TGTGCGTCGGGTCTCAATGAGCAGTTCTTC
V gene: TRBV30
D gene: NA
J gene: TRBJ2-1

CDR3 protein: CASSLWLEGGELFF
CDR3 DNA: TGTGCCAGCAGCTTGTGGCTCGAGGGCGGGGAGCTGTTTTTT
V gene: TRBV5-5
D gene: NA
J gene: TRBJ2-2

CDR3 protein: CASRAGDYGYTF
CDR3 DNA: TGCGCCAGCAGGGCGGGGGACTATGGCTACACCTTC
V gene: TRBV10-1
D gene: NA
J gene: TRBJ1-2

CDR3 protein: CSASVNEQFF
CDR3 DNA: TGCAGTGCTAGCGTCAATGAGCAGTTCTTC
V gene: TRBV20-1
D gene: NA
J gene: TRBJ2-1

CDR3 protein: CASSLSVSGGSSYEQYF
CDR3 DNA: TGTGCCAGCAGCTTGTCTGTGTCTGGGGGGAGCTCCTACGAGCAGTACTTC
V gene: TRBV7-3
D gene: NA
J gene: TRBJ2-7

CDR3 protein: CAWSEGGAGEKLFF
CDR3 DNA: TGTGCCTGGAGTGAAGGGGGGGCTGGCGAAAAACTGTTTTTT
V gene: TRBV30
D gene: NA
J gene: TRBJ1-4